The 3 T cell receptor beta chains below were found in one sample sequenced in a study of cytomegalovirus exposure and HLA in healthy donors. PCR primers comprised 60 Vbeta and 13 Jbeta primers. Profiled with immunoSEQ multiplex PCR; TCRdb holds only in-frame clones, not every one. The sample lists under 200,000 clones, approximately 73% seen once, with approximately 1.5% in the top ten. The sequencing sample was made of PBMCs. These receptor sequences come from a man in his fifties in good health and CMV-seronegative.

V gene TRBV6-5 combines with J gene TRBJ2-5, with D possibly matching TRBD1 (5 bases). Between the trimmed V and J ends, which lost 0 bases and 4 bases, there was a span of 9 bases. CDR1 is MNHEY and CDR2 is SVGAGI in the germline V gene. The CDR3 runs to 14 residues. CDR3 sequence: CASSYSPRVETQYF. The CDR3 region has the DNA TGTGCCAGCAGTTACTCCCCCAGGGTAGAGACCCAGTACTTC.

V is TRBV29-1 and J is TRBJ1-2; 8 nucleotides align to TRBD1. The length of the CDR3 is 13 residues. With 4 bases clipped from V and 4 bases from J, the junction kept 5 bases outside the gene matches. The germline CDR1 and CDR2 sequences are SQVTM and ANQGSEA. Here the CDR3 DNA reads TGCAGCGTTGTCGGACAGGGTGGCTATGGCTACACCTTC. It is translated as CSVVGQGGYGYTF.

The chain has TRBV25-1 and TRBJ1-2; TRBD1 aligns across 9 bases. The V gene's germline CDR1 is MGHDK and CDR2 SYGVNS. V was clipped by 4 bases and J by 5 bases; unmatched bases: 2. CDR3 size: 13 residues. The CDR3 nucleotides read TGTGCCAGCAGTGTCGGGACAGGGTATGGCTACACCTTC. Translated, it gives CASSVGTGYGYTF.